The 18 T cell receptor beta chains given below trace back to one sample, sequenced in a study of T cell responses to AZD1222 COVID-19 vaccine. Sequencing was performed with immunoSEQ multiplex PCR; in TCRdb, only in-frame clones are kept and a portion is missing. The data show around 140,000 clones, with approximately 90% seen just once and 0.9% to 1.2% held by the top ten. The source was peripheral blood, collected 28 days after the second AZD1222 dose. Receptors originate from an adult who received the AZD1222 COVID-19 vaccine.

The chain recombines TRBV28 with TRBJ2-7; a possible D gene is TRBD2 (6 bases). Trimming cost V 6 bases and J 0 bases, with 12 bases left between them. Germline V gene data show CDR1 as MDHEN and CDR2 as SYDVKM. The CDR3 runs 14 residues. In DNA form, the CDR3 reads TGTGCCAGCAGCCGAGCGGGTAGCTCCTACGAGCAGTACTTC. This sequence encodes CASSRAGSSYEQYF.

This clone was observed a few times. The rearrangement links TRBV7-9 to TRBJ2-1; D not certain. This CDR3 has 12 amino acids. Between the trimmed V and J ends, which lost 1 base and 9 bases, there was a span of 7 bases. Germline loops: CDR1 SEHNR, CDR2 FQNEAQ (reference sequence). This chain's CDR3 is CASSLDVGEQFF. The DNA of the CDR3 is TGTGCCAGCAGCTTAGACGTGGGTGAGCAGTTCTTC. Supplemented by reference TRBV7-9 and TRBJ2-1, the full variable domain reads DTGVSQNPRHKITKRGQNVTFRCDPISEHNRLYWYRQTLGQGPEFLTYFQNEAQLEKSRLLSDRFSAERPKGSFSTLEIQRTEQGDSAMYLCASSLDVGEQFFGPGTRLTVL.

This chain joins TRBV7-9 and TRBJ2-3; D may match TRBD1 or TRBD2 (5 bases each). The CDR3 loop spans 15 amino acids. Germline V gene data show CDR1 as SEHNR and CDR2 as FQNEAQ (reference sequence). Deletions cut 4 bases from V and 5 bases from J, with 16 bases between. The DNA of the CDR3 is TGTGCCAGCAGCTCGGGGCTAGCTAGGCTAGATACGCAGTATTTT. Translated, it gives CASSSGLARLDTQYF.

The chain carries TRBV28 and TRBJ1-1; maybe TRBD1 (6 bases). V was pared by 6 bases and J by 5 bases, with 22 bases between. Germline V gene lookup returns CDR1 MDHEN and CDR2 SYDVKM. CDR3 length: 16 amino acids. For the CDR3, the DNA is TGTGCCAGCAGCTCGCATTCAGGGGCTCGGGCTACTGAAGCTTTCTTT. Its protein is CASSSHSGARATEAFF.

V gene TRBV6-5 combines with J gene TRBJ2-1; 13 nucleotides line up with TRBD2. The CDR3 is 15 amino acids. Trimming cost V 1 base and J 9 bases; bases outside gene matches: 3. CDR1 MNHEY and CDR2 SVGAGI come from the germline V gene. DNA for the CDR3: TGTGCCAGCAGTTACTTTGGGACTAGCGGGGCTGAGCAGTTCTTC. Protein sequence: CASSYFGTSGAEQFF.

This chain joins TRBV28 and TRBJ1-5; D unclear. The CDR3 extends over 14 amino acids. Between the trimmed V and J ends, which lost 2 bases and 7 bases, there was a span of 12 bases. Germline V gene lookup returns CDR1 MDHEN and CDR2 SYDVKM. CDR3 DNA: TGTGCCAGCAGTTTACCGGACGGGCGACAGCCCCAGCATTTT. Translating gives CASSLPDGRQPQHF.

This clone showed up just once. The chain combines TRBV21-1 with TRBJ2-7; the table names TRBD1, a call not compared with the DNA. TRBV21-1 is noted as a pseudogene. The CDR3 consists of 17 residues. The CDR3: CASSTWDSQTSPYEQYF. CDR3 coding DNA: TGTGCCAGCAGCACATGGGACAGCCAAACCTCCCCCTACGAGCAGTACTTC.

The rearrangement joins TRBV27 to TRBJ2-1; no firm D call. Germline lookup yields CDR1 MNHEY and CDR2 SMNVEV (reference sequence). The CDR3 covers 11 residues. Trimming shortened V by 4 bases and J by 8 bases, and 6 bases separated the two germline ends. CDR3 in amino acids: CASSSHYEQFF. The DNA for the CDR3 is TGTGCCAGCAGTTCCCACTATGAGCAGTTCTTC.

The chain combines TRBV5-1 with TRBJ2-2; 9 bases agree with TRBD1. Germline assignment: CDR1 SGHRS and CDR2 YFSETQ. Trimming took 2 bases from V and 4 from J; bases not matched to a gene: 6. The CDR3 extends over 16 amino acids. CDR3 residues: CASSLLQGAGTGELFF. The DNA of the CDR3 is TGCGCCAGCAGCTTATTACAGGGGGCAGGCACCGGGGAGCTGTTTTTT.

A single count supports this clone. The CDR3 nucleotides read TGTGCCAGCAGCTTGAGTAGCGGGAGGTCTTACGAGCAGTACTTC. The encoded protein is CASSLSSGRSYEQYF. The gene calls are TRBV7-9 and TRBJ2-7; 10 bases agree with TRBD2. Looked up from germline, CDR1 is SEHNR and CDR2 is FQNEAQ (reference sequence). Unmatched junction bases numbered 6, after V lost 3 bases and J lost 4 bases. The CDR3 covers 15 residues.

The chain uses TRBV2 and TRBJ1-4, with D tentatively TRBD1 (5 bases). The CDR3 contains 14 residues. From germline, CDR1 is SNHLY and CDR2 FYNNEI. Trimming shortened V by 7 bases and J by 16 bases, and 25 bases separated the two germline ends. The CDR3 here is CASKGTGNAEGPFF. The CDR3 nucleotides read TGTGCCAGCAAAGGAACCGGGAACGCCGAGGGACCGTTTTTT.

V usage is TRBV7-3 and J usage is TRBJ2-3, with 9 bases identical to TRBD2. The CDR3 spans 16 residues. Germline V gene data show CDR1 as SGHTA and CDR2 as FQGTGA. V lost 1 base to trimming and J lost 4 bases; unmatched junction nucleotides: 6. This chain's CDR3 is CASSLNSGRESDTQYF. In nucleotides, the CDR3 is TGTGCCAGCAGCTTAAATAGCGGGAGAGAGTCAGATACGCAGTATTTT.

This rearrangement joins TRBV5-1 to TRBJ2-3; 12 nucleotides line up with TRBD2. Germline CDR1 reads SGHRS; CDR2 reads YFSETQ. J lost 2 bases, V lost 5 bases, and 12 bases had no gene match. The CDR3 contains 18 residues. The CDR3: CASSLAGGRTVFTDTQYF. DNA for the CDR3: TGCGCCAGCAGTCTAGCGGGAGGGCGCACCGTTTTCACAGATACGCAGTATTTT.

This chain connects TRBV6-5 to TRBJ1-1; the D gene is possibly TRBD1 (6 bases). This CDR3 comprises 11 residues. Trimming removed 7 bases from V and 11 bases from J, with 14 bases in between. CDR1 is MNHEY, CDR2 SVGAGI, per germline. CDR3 coding DNA: TGTGCCAGCACCACAGGGCAAGAGGCTTTCTTT. Its protein is CASTTGQEAFF.

This chain connects TRBV6-6 to TRBJ2-7; 9 bases fit TRBD1. Germline V gene data show CDR1 as MNHNY and CDR2 as SVGAGI (reference sequence). V trimming: 6 bases; J trimming: 6 bases; junction bases outside the gene matches: 15. The CDR3 extends over 16 amino acids. The CDR3 protein is CASRPELGTGRGEQYF. In DNA form, the CDR3 reads TGTGCCAGCAGGCCAGAGCTCGGGACAGGGAGAGGCGAGCAGTACTTC.

The chain combines TRBV18 with TRBJ1-2; 8 bases agree with TRBD1. Germline CDR1 reads KGHSH; CDR2 reads LQKENI. The ends lost 1 base at V and 9 bases at J; junction bases unmatched: 13. The CDR3 extends over 16 amino acids. CDR3: CASSPQPTGGSSSYTF. The CDR3 nucleotides are TGTGCCAGCTCACCACAACCCACAGGGGGGTCCTCGAGCTACACCTTC.

V gene TRBV7-8 combines with J gene TRBJ2-3; 10 positions match TRBD2. Trimming took 5 bases from V and 3 from J; bases not matched to a gene: 2. Germline assignment: CDR1 SGHVS and CDR2 FQNEAQ. The CDR3 loop spans 14 amino acids. In DNA, the CDR3 is TGTGCCAGCAGCCCTAGCGGGAGTACAGATACGCAGTATTTT. It is translated as CASSPSGSTDTQYF.

The chain joins TRBV5-1 to TRBJ1-1, with D hard to call. Trimming stripped 1 base from V and 2 bases from J, with 9 bases between. CDR1 SGHRS and CDR2 YFSETQ come from the germline V gene. CDR3 length: 14 residues. The CDR3 protein is CASSLFGVNTEAFF. The CDR3 DNA follows: TGCGCCAGCAGCTTGTTTGGGGTCAACACTGAAGCTTTCTTT.